The rows below give T cell receptor beta chains drawn from one sample of a study of blood T cell repertoires in COVID-19. The table came from immunoSEQ multiplex PCR; TCRdb's copy has only in-frame clones and leaves some out. Here the sample spans 84,000 or so clones, approximately 90% being singletons. The sample was peripheral blood. These receptors all stem from a man aged 55 to 70 with acute or convalescent COVID-19. CDR3s include the opening cysteine and the closing phenylalanine or tryptophan. A D gene is named only where the DNA matches it firmly. Size values are once, few and many counts, or a class for expanded clones, and some rows have none.

v_call	j_call	d_call	clone_size	cdr3_nt	cdr3_aa
TRBV5-4	TRBJ1-6	.	once	TGTGCCAGCAGCCCACGGGAGGGGGGTTCACCCCTCCACTTT	CASSPREGGSPLHF
TRBV6-1	TRBJ1-3	.	.	TGTGCCAGCAGTGAAGCGCATGGGGGGTCCTCTGGAAACACCATATATTTT	CASSEAHGGSSGNTIYF
TRBV5-8	TRBJ1-1	TRBD1	.	TGTGCCAGCAGCTTGGTAGGACAGGTCTCCACTGAAGCTTTCTTT	CASSLVGQVSTEAFF
TRBV19	TRBJ2-2	TRBD1	once	TGTGCCAGTAGCGGACAGGCCGCCACGAACACCGGGGAGCTGTTTTTT	CASSGQAATNTGELFF
TRBV3-1/TRBV3-2	TRBJ2-7	.	.	TGTGCCAGCAGCCAAGGATGGGGGCGGGACGAGCAGTACTTC	CASSQGWGRDEQYF
TRBV5-5	TRBJ1-5	TRBD1	.	TGTGCCAGCAGCCAGACAGGGGGCAATCAGCCCCAGCATTTT	CASSQTGGNQPQHF
TRBV5-4	TRBJ1-4	TRBD1	few	TGTGCCAGCAGCCATGGACAGGGGGGTAATGAAAAACTGTTTTTT	CASSHGQGGNEKLFF
TRBV7-9	TRBJ1-1	.	.	TGTGCCAGCAGACTTTCGACAGCAAACACTGAAGCTTTCTTT	CASRLSTANTEAFF
TRBV11-2	TRBJ2-7	.	.	TGTGCCAGCAGGGGCCTCCCGAACCACGAGCAGTACTTC	CASRGLPNHEQYF
TRBV7-8	TRBJ1-5	.	.	TGTGCCAGCAGCCCCGCGGGGGGTCAGCCCCAGCATTTT	CASSPAGGQPQHF
TRBV6-5	TRBJ2-7	TRBD1	.	TGTGCCAGCAGTTACGGGCAGGGGGCCTACGAGCAGTACTTC	CASSYGQGAYEQYF
TRBV30	TRBJ1-6	.	.	TGTGCCTGGAGGGGGAGGAACCTCATCAATTCACCCCTCCACTTT	CAWRGRNLINSPLHF
TRBV2	TRBJ2-1	TRBD2	.	TGTGCCAGCATCCCACTAGCGGGGGGGCCGAATGAGCAGTTCTTC	CASIPLAGGPNEQFF
TRBV7-2	TRBJ2-3	.	.	TGTGCCAGCAGCGAGAGGGGAGGCGATACGCAGTATTTT	CASSERGGDTQYF
TRBV18	TRBJ2-6	.	few	TGTGCCAGCTCACCATCGGGACATAACCCCTCTGGGGCCAACGTCCTGACTTTC	CASSPSGHNPSGANVLTF
TRBV7-2	TRBJ1-6	.	.	TGTGCCAGCAGCTTAGCGGCGGGGTCTAACTCACCCCTCCACTTT	CASSLAAGSNSPLHF
TRBV14	TRBJ1-3	.	once	TGTGCCAGCAGCCGTGGAGGAACCTCTGGAAACACCATATATTTT	CASSRGGTSGNTIYF
TRBV6-6	TRBJ1-5	TRBD1	.	TGTGCCAGCAGTCCTTTCGCGGGACAGGGGCCCAATCAGCCCCAGCATTTT	CASSPFAGQGPNQPQHF
TRBV20-1	TRBJ2-7	.	.	TGCAGTGCTAGTAGATCGGGCGAGCAGTACTTC	CSASRSGEQYF
TRBV6-5	TRBJ1-2	TRBD1	.	TGTGCCAGCGGAGACGACAGGGTCGGTGGCTACACCTTC	CASGDDRVGGYTF
TRBV4-2	TRBJ2-2	TRBD1	.	TGTGCCAGCAGCCAGGACAGGATCAACACCGGGGAGCTGTTTTTT	CASSQDRINTGELFF
TRBV2	TRBJ1-2	.	.	TGTGCCAGCGGGGAGGGAAACTATGGCTACACCTTC	CASGEGNYGYTF
TRBV6-2/TRBV6-3	TRBJ2-7	TRBD1	.	TGTGCCAGCAGTTACTCCAGTGACAGGGGAGGCGAGCAGTACTTC	CASSYSSDRGGEQYF
TRBV2	TRBJ1-1	.	.	TGTGCCAGCAGGGCGGCCGGCCGTGTCGCTGAAGCTTTCTTT	CASRAAGRVAEAFF
TRBV7-6	TRBJ1-5	TRBD1	.	TGTGCCAGCAGCTTAGGGGGGACAGATAGCAATCAGCCCCAGCATTTT	CASSLGGTDSNQPQHF
TRBV5-4	TRBJ2-5	.	.	TGTGCCAGCAGCTCCGTCGGTGAAGAGACCCAGTACTTC	CASSSVGEETQYF
TRBV4-1	TRBJ1-2	TRBD1	.	TGCGCCAGCAGCCAAGGGCAGGGGGGTGGGTATGGCTACACCTTC	CASSQGQGGGYGYTF
TRBV27	TRBJ1-6	.	.	TGTGCCAGCAGTTTATCCACGACAGGAGATAATTCACCCCTCCACTTT	CASSLSTTGDNSPLHF
TRBV7-6	TRBJ2-3	.	.	TGTGCCAGCGCCAACCGGGGCACAGATACGCAGTATTTT	CASANRGTDTQYF
TRBV11-2	TRBJ2-7	.	few	TGTGCCAGCAGCTTAGCGGCAGCTAGCTCCTACGAGCAGTACTTC	CASSLAAASSYEQYF
TRBV2	TRBJ2-7	.	.	TGTGCCAGCATTCGGCAGGGTTCCTACGAGCAGTACTTC	CASIRQGSYEQYF
TRBV4-3	TRBJ1-2	.	once	TGCGCCAGCAGCCAAGGTTCGGGGGTTGGCTACACCTTC	CASSQGSGVGYTF
TRBV18	TRBJ2-3	TRBD1	.	TGTGCCAGCTCAACAGGGGGGATTTGGCAGTATTTT	CASSTGGIWQYF
TRBV9	TRBJ2-2	.	.	TGTGCCAGCAGCGTAGGCCAGGGCACACTCCAACACACCGGGGAGCTGTTTTTT	CASSVGQGTLQHTGELFF
TRBV6-2/TRBV6-3	TRBJ2-4	.	few	TGTGCCAGCAGCCTTGAACGGGATGGGGACAAAAACATTCAGTACTTC	CASSLERDGDKNIQYF
TRBV4-2	TRBJ1-2	.	.	TGTGCCAGCAGCCAAGATTCTGGGAGCTATGGCTACACCTTC	CASSQDSGSYGYTF
TRBV6-2/TRBV6-3	TRBJ2-7	TRBD1	.	TGTGCCAGCAGCACAGGGGGCTACGAGCAGTACTTC	CASSTGGYEQYF
TRBV6-2/TRBV6-3	TRBJ2-7	TRBD2	.	TGTGCCAGCAGTTACCCGATTAGCGGGGTATCGGTTTACGAGCAGTACTTC	CASSYPISGVSVYEQYF
TRBV10-2	TRBJ1-6	.	.	TGCGCCAGCAGTGATGAGGGGGCACCCCTCCACTTT	CASSDEGAPLHF
TRBV9	TRBJ1-2	.	.	TGTGCCAGCAGCGTAGTGACAGACTATGGCTACACCTTC	CASSVVTDYGYTF
TRBV6-2/TRBV6-3	TRBJ1-2	.	.	TGTGCCAGCAGTCGCGGGGCACCAGGCTACACCTTC	CASSRGAPGYTF
TRBV5-1	TRBJ1-2	.	.	TGCGCCAGCAGCAGAACAGGGAGCTATGGCTACACCTTC	CASSRTGSYGYTF
TRBV9	TRBJ2-1	.	.	TGTGCCAGCACGGAGGGACCCTCGAATGAGCAGTTCTTC	CASTEGPSNEQFF
TRBV5-1	TRBJ1-3	.	.	TGCGCCAGCAGCTTATCAGGACAGCCTGGAAACACCATATATTTT	CASSLSGQPGNTIYF
TRBV19	TRBJ2-1	TRBD2	.	TGTGCCAGTAGTATAGAGGGGACAGCGAGTAGCGGGGGGCCGGCCCTCTTC	CASSIEGTASSGGPALF
TRBV7-2	TRBJ1-6	.	.	TGTGCCAGCAGCCCCAGAGGGCGGCTATCCTCACCCCTCCACTTT	CASSPRGRLSSPLHF
TRBV28	TRBJ2-3	TRBD2	.	TGTGCCAGCCCTCCCGGGGACTACCTCACAGATACGCAGTATTTT	CASPPGDYLTDTQYF
TRBV15	TRBJ1-5	TRBD1	.	TGTGCCACCAGCCTGGACAGGGGACGCAATCAGCCCCAGCATTTT	CATSLDRGRNQPQHF
TRBV15	TRBJ2-6	.	.	TGTGCCACCAGTAGTCACGGGGACTCTGGGGCCAACGTCCTGACTTTC	CATSSHGDSGANVLTF
TRBV2	TRBJ2-3	.	once	TGTGCCAGCGGGAGGAACCGACTAGAAACGGATACGCAGTATTTT	CASGRNRLETDTQYF
TRBV7-3	TRBJ2-3	TRBD2	.	TGTGCCAGCAGCCGCGGTAAGCGGGGTTTCACAGATACGCAGTATTTT	CASSRGKRGFTDTQYF
TRBV6-6	TRBJ1-2	TRBD1	.	TGTGCCAGCAGCCAGGGACAGGGAGCGAACTATGGCTACACCTTC	CASSQGQGANYGYTF
TRBV20-1	TRBJ2-1	.	.	TGCAGTGCTAGGAGCGGTCATGAGCAGTTCTTC	CSARSGHEQFF
TRBV11-2	TRBJ1-4	.	.	TGTGCCAGCAGCCTAACTAGCCAAGGCGGACTGTTTTTT	CASSLTSQGGLFF
TRBV6-5	TRBJ2-7	.	once	TGTGCCAGTCAGAGGGACTCCTACGAGCAGTACTTC	CASQRDSYEQYF
TRBV30	TRBJ1-2	.	.	TGTGCCTGGAGTGTTAAATTGGGGAGGACCTATGGCTACACCTTC	CAWSVKLGRTYGYTF
TRBV4-1	TRBJ2-5	TRBD2	.	TGCGCCAGCAGCGCATCCGGGACTAGAGAAGAGACCCAGTACTTC	CASSASGTREETQYF